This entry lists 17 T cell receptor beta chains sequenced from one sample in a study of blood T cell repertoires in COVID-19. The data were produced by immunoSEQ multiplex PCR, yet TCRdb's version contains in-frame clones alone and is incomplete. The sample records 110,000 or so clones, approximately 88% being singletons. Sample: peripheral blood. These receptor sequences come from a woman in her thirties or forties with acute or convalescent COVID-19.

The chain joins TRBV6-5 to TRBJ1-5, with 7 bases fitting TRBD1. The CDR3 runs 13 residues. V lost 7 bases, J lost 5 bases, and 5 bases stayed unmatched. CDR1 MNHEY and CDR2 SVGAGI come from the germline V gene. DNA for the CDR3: TGTGCCAGCACCCGACAGGGCTATCAGCCCCAGCATTTT. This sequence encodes CASTRQGYQPQHF.

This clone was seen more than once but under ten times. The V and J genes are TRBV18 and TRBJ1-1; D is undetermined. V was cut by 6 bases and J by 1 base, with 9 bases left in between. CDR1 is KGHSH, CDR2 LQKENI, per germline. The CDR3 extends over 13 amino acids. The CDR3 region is CASSLGSNTEAFF. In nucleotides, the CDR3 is TGTGCCAGCTCTCTAGGATCGAACACTGAAGCTTTCTTT.

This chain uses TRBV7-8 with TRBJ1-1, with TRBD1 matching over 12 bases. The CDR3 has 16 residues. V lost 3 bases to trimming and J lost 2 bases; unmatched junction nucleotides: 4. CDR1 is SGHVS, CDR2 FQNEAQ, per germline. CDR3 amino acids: CASSFRDRGLNTEAFF. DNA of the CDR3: TGTGCCAGCAGCTTCCGGGACAGGGGGCTAAACACTGAAGCTTTCTTT.

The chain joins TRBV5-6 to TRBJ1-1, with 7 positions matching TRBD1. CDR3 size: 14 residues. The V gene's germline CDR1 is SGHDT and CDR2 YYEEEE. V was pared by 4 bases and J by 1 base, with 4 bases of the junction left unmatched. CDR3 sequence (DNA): TGTGCCAGCAGCCTGGGGACAGCGAACACTGAAGCTTTCTTT. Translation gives CASSLGTANTEAFF.

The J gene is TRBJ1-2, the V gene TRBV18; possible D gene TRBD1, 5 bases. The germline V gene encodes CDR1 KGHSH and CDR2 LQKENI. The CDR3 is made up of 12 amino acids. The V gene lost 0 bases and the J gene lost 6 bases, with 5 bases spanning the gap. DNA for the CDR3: TGTGCCAGCTCACCACCAGGGGATGGCTACACCTTC. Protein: CASSPPGDGYTF.

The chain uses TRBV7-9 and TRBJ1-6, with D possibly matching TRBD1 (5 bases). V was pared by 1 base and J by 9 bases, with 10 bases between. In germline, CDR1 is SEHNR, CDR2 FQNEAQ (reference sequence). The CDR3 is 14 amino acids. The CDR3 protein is CASSLEQVTSPLHF. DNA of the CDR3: TGTGCCAGCAGCTTAGAACAGGTTACTTCACCCCTCCACTTT.

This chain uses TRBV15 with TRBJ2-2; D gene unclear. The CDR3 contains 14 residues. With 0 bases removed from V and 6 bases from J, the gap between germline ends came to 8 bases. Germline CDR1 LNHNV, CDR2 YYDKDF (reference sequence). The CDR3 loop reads CATSRETSAGELFF. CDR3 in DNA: TGTGCCACCAGCAGAGAAACCTCGGCCGGGGAGCTGTTTTTT.

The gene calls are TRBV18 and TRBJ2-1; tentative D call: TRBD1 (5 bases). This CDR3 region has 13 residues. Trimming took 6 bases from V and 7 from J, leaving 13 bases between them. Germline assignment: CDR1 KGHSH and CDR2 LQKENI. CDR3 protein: CASSENRGNEQFF. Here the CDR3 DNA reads TGTGCCAGCTCGGAAAATAGGGGAAATGAGCAGTTCTTC.

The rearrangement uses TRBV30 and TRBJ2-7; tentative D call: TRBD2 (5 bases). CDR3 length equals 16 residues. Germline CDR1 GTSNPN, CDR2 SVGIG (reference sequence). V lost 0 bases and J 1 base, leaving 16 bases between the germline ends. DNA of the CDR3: TGTGCCTGGAGTGTATCCCCCGGCCGGAGGTCCTACGAGCAGTACTTC. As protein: CAWSVSPGRRSYEQYF.

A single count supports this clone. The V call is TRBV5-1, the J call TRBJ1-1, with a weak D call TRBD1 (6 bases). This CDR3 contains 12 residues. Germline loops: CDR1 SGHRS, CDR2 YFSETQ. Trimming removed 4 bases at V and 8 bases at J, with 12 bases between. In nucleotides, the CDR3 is TGCGCCAGCAGCCTGGGAGACAGGGAAGCTTTCTTT. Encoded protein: CASSLGDREAFF.

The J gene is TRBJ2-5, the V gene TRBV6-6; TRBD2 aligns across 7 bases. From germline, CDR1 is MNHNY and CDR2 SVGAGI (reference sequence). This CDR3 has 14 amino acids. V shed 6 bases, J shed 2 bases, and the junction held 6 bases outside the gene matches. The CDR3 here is CASRLAGLQETQYF. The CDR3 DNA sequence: TGTGCCAGCAGATTAGCGGGTTTACAAGAGACCCAGTACTTC.

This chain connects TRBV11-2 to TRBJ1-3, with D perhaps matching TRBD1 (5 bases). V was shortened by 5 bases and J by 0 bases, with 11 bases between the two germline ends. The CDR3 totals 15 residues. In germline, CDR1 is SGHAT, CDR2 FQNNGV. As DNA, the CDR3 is TGTGCCAGCAGCGTCACAGGATACTCTGGAAACACCATATATTTT. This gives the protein CASSVTGYSGNTIYF.

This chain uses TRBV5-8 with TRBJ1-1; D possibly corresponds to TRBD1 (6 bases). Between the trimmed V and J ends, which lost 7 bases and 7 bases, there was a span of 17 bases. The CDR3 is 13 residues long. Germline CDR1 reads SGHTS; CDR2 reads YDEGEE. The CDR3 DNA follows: TGTGCCAGCGCGCTAACAGGGAAGAGTGAAGCTTTCTTT. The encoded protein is CASALTGKSEAFF.

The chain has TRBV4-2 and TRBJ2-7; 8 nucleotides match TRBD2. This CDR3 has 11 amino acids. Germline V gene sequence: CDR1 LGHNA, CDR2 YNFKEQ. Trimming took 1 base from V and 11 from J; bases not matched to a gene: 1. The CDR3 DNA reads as TGTGCCAGCAGCCAAGCGGGGGGGAAGTACTTC. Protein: CASSQAGGKYF.

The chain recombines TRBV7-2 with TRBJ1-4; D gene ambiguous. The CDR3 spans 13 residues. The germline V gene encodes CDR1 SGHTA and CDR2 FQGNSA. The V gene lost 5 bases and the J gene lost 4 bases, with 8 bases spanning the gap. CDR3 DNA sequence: TGTGCCAGCAGCGCTCAGGATAATGAAAAACTGTTTTTT. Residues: CASSAQDNEKLFF. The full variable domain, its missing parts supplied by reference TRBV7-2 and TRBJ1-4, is GAGVSQSPSNKVTEKGKDVELRCDPISGHTALYWYRQSLGQGLEFLIYFQGNSAPDKSGLPSDRFSAERTGGSVSTLTIQRTQQEDSAVYLCASSAQDNEKLFFGSGTQLSVL.

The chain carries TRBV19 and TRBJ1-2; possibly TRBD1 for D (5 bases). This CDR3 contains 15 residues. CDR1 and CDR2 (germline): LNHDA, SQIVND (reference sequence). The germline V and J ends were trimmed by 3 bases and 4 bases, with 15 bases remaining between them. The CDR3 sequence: CASSINLWGSYGYTF. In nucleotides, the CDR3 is TGTGCCAGTAGTATTAATCTCTGGGGCTCCTATGGCTACACCTTC.

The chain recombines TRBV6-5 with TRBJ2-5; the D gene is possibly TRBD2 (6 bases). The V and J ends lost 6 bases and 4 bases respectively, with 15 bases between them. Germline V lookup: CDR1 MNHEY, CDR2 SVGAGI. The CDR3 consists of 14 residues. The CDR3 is CASRGTLRGETQYF. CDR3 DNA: TGTGCCAGCAGGGGGACTCTACGGGGAGAGACCCAGTACTTC.